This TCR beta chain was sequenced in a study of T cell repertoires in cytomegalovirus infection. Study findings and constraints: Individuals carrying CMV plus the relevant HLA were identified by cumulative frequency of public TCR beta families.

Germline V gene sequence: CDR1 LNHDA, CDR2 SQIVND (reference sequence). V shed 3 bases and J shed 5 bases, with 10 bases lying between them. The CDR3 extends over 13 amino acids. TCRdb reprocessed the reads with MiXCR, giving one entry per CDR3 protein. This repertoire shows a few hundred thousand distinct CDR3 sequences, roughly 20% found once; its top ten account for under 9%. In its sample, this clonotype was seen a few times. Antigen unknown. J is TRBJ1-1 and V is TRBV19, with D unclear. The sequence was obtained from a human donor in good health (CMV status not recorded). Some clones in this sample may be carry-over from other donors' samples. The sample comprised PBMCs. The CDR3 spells CASSMSSGTEAFF. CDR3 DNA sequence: TGTGCCAGTAGTATGTCATCGGGGACTGAAGCTTTCTTT. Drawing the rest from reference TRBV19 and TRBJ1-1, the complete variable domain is DGGITQSPKYLFRKEGQNVTLSCEQNLNHDAMYWYRQDPGQGLRLIYYSQIVNDFQKGDIAEGYSVSREKKESFPLTVTSAQKNPTAFYLCASSMSSGTEAFFGQGTRLTVV.